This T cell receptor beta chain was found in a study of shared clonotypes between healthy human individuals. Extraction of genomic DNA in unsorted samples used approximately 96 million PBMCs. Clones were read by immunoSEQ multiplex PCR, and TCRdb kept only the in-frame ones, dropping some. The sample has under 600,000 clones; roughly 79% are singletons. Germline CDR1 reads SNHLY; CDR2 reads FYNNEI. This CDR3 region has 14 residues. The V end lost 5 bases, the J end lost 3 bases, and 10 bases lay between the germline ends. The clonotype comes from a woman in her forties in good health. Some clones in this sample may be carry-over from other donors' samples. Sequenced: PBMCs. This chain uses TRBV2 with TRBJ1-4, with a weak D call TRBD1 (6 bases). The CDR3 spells CASSLEGANEKLFF. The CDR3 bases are TGTGCCAGCAGTCTGGAGGGGGCTAATGAAAAACTGTTTTTT.